This section outlines one T cell receptor beta chain sequence together with its context. The target of this receptor is not known. No much larger clone is present one base from it, and per-base qualities are unavailable. The germline V gene sets CDR1 to SNHLY and CDR2 to FYNNEI. From the cysteine up to the phenylalanine, the CDR3 has a length of 14 residues. The CDR3 DNA has 42 bases and is translated from base 1. V lost 8 bases and J lost 12 bases; the stretch between them is 20 bases long. The CDR3 regions of human TCRbeta chains were analyzed by immunosequencing. As for how the authors treated the data: TCRs in the repertoires were compared against a reference library of SARS-CoV-2-specific TCRs that had been generated with the MIRA antigen-specificity platform. Breadth meant the fraction of unique TCRs that were SARS-CoV-2-associated, whereas depth meant the fraction of total T cells that were SARS-CoV-2-associated. Using the MIRA data, each spike-specific TCR was assigned both to the spike region to which the TCR was reactive and to a CD4 or CD8 class. Log10-transformed breadth and depth values were compared by one-way ANOVA with Sidak's multiple comparisons tests. In its TCRdb copy, this immuneACCESS table keeps in-frame sequences only and misses some clones. Where compared with another copy, unresolved V genes explain less than half of these, and the others have no known cause. From that table come the V and J calls and clone size; the DNA was used to work out D and trimming. The sample has approximately 42,000 clones on record, around 89% of them singletons. Around a quarter of the sample is taken by the ten largest.

The data derive from a study of T cell responses to AZD1222 COVID-19 vaccine (dated by TCRdb to about 2021). With regard to the full study: TCR sequencing covered fewer than 250 trial participants: 200 to 220 given two doses of AZD1222 and 26 given two doses of MenACWY control vaccine. Trial participants were enrolled into age subgroups of 18-55, 56-69 and 70-plus years, which contained roughly 140, 27 and 60 TCR-sequenced participants, respectively. Study-wide findings and limitations: Participants were mostly white British and included more females than males, and it was suggested by the authors that clonal diversity may have been underestimated. Nearly half of unique spike-specific TCRs reportedly recognized epitopes outside regions mutated in the B.1.351 and B.1.1.7 variants. Spike-specific TCR breadth and depth rose significantly after two AZD1222 doses compared with day 0 and with MenACWY recipients. The 56-69-year group was small, and its depth increase did not reach significance, likely because of low power. CD4 TCRs associated with the vaccine covered the entire spike protein, and the dominant responses were in regions 160-218 and 743-854. Conclusions about previously exposed vaccinees were limited because only six or seven AZD1222 recipients were SARS-CoV-2 seropositive at baseline. Because no day 14 peak-response samples were available, the repertoires could be characterized only after the peak T cell response.

Read against the paper, the sample's time point label means: about 28 days (+/-7) after the second vaccine dose. AZD1222 recipients whose second dose came at about 4 weeks and those whose second dose came at about 12 weeks were combined into one group, since spike-specific TCR depth and breadth did not differ between the two schedules. Vaccinee samples were obtained from the UK trials COV001 and COV002, which included a single-blind randomized controlled phase 2/3 trial of AZD1222 (ChAdOx1 nCoV-19) in healthy adults. For TCRbeta chain sequencing, PBMC samples were collected from trial participants at day 0 and at day 28 after the second dose.

Sequencing used peripheral blood, obtained 28 days after the second AZD1222 dose. Here the chain combines TRBV2 and TRBJ1-6; the D gene remains uncertain. This clonotype was sampled from an adult who received the AZD1222 COVID-19 vaccine. The sequenced DNA: TGTGCCAGCGGCACGTCCTTAGGCTCGGAACCCCTCCACTTT. This encodes CASGTSLGSEPLHF.